The rows below give T cell receptor beta chains drawn from one sample of a study of cytomegalovirus exposure and HLA in healthy donors. Generated by immunoSEQ multiplex PCR, the TCRdb table keeps only in-frame clones and is missing some. The sample lists 150,000 or so clones; roughly 71% were seen once. Sequencing was done on a sample of PBMCs. These receptors were taken from a girl aged 10 to 17 in good health and CMV-seronegative. CDR3s include the opening cysteine and the closing phenylalanine or tryptophan. A D gene is named only where the DNA matches it firmly. Rows may omit the clone size; those that give it use once, few, many or a size class.

j_call,v_call,d_call,clone_size,cdr3_length,cdr3_nt,cdr3_aa
TRBJ1-5,TRBV7-8,TRBD1,NA,15,TGTGCCAGCAGCTCTGACAGGGCCGACAATCAGCCCCAGCATTTT,CASSSDRADNQPQHF
TRBJ1-5,TRBV29-1,TRBD1,NA,14,TGCAGCGTTGCGACAGGGGATAGCAATCAGCCCCAGCATTTT,CSVATGDSNQPQHF
TRBJ2-2,TRBV2,TRBD1,NA,15,TGTGCCAGCAGTCTAACAGGGGGCTCGGCCGGGGAGCTGTTTTTT,CASSLTGGSAGELFF
TRBJ1-2,TRBV5-4,NA,NA,13,TGTGCCAGCAGTTGGCGGGGAGGTGGTGGCTACACCTTC,CASSWRGGGGYTF
TRBJ2-5,TRBV4-1,NA,few,14,TGCGCCAGCAGCCAGGGACAATACCAAGAGACCCAGTACTTC,CASSQGQYQETQYF
TRBJ2-7,TRBV9,NA,once,13,TGTGCCAGCAGCGAGGGGTGGGGGCACGAGCAGTACTTC,CASSEGWGHEQYF
TRBJ1-2,TRBV7-9,NA,NA,14,TGTGCCAGCACCATGGGGGGGCTTTATAGTGGCTACACCTTC,CASTMGGLYSGYTF
TRBJ2-7,TRBV5-6,TRBD1,NA,12,TGTGCCAGCAGCCGACAGGGTGTGGTTCGGTACTTC,CASSRQGVVRYF
TRBJ2-1,TRBV9,NA,NA,15,TGTGCCAGCAGCGTAGTATCTAGCGCCTACAATGAGCAGTTCTTC,CASSVVSSAYNEQFF
TRBJ1-6,TRBV27,TRBD1,NA,16,TGTGCCAGCAGTTTCCTTCAGACAGGGTTTAATTCACCCCTCCACTTT,CASSFLQTGFNSPLHF
TRBJ2-3,TRBV4-1,NA,few,16,TGCGCCAGCAGCCAAGGACACAGCCTTAGCACAGATACGCAGTATTTT,CASSQGHSLSTDTQYF
TRBJ2-2,TRBV7-2,TRBD1,few,16,TGTGCCAGCAGCTTAAGGGGGACAGGTCTAGGCGGGGAGCTGTTTTTT,CASSLRGTGLGGELFF
TRBJ1-1,TRBV5-1,NA,NA,17,TGCGCCAGCAGCTTGGAGCAGGGTCTGGGGGCCCACACTGAAGCTTTCTTT,CASSLEQGLGAHTEAFF
TRBJ2-6,TRBV5-8,TRBD1,few,12,TGTGCCAGCAGCCGACAGGGCAACGTCCTGACTTTC,CASSRQGNVLTF
TRBJ2-7,TRBV11-2,TRBD2,NA,16,TGTGCCAGCAGCTTAGAGAGCGGGGCGGAAGGATACGAGCAGTACTTC,CASSLESGAEGYEQYF
TRBJ1-2,TRBV30,NA,NA,12,TGTGCCTGTTTGGGGACACTAATTAGCTACACCTTC,CACLGTLISYTF
TRBJ2-7,TRBV2,NA,NA,12,TGTGCCGGTGGGACACGACGAGGCGAGCAGTACTTC,CAGGTRRGEQYF
TRBJ1-1,TRBV16,NA,NA,15,TGTGCCAGCAGCCGTGCCCGATCGCGGGACACTGAAGCTTTCTTT,CASSRARSRDTEAFF
TRBJ2-7,TRBV5-4,NA,NA,13,TGTGCCAGCAGCTTGCAAACAGGCTACGAGCAGTACTTC,CASSLQTGYEQYF
TRBJ2-2,TRBV25-1,TRBD1,NA,14,TGTGCCAGCAGTGAGGCAGGGGGCACCGGGGAGCTGTTTTTT,CASSEAGGTGELFF
TRBJ1-1,TRBV4-1,NA,once,14,TGCGCCAGCAGCCAAGTTGGCCGAAACACTGAAGCTTTCTTT,CASSQVGRNTEAFF
TRBJ1-4,TRBV2,TRBD1,once,14,TGTGCCAGCAGAGATCGGACAGGGAGGGAAAAACTGTTTTTT,CASRDRTGREKLFF